The 8 T cell receptor beta chains below all came from one sample that was sequenced in a study of shared clonotypes between healthy human individuals. The data were produced by immunoSEQ multiplex PCR, yet TCRdb's version contains in-frame clones alone and is incomplete. The data show around 940,000 clones, approximately 80% seen once. Sequenced: memory CD4+ T cells sorted from blood. Subset: CD45RA-negative fraction. The receptors were gathered from a man between 18 and 29 years old in good health.

The gene calls are TRBV7-2 and TRBJ2-7; D may be TRBD2 (6 bases). Germline V lookup: CDR1 SGHTA, CDR2 FQGNSA. Trimming shortened V by 4 bases and J by 6 bases, and 13 bases separated the two germline ends. This CDR3 is built from 13 residues. Here the CDR3 reads CASSSGGGAEQYF. The CDR3 bases are TGTGCCAGCAGCTCCGGGGGTGGGGCCGAGCAGTACTTC.

The chain has TRBV11-2 and TRBJ1-6; perhaps TRBD1 as D (6 bases). This CDR3 contains 16 residues. Germline values: CDR1 SGHAT, CDR2 FQNNGV. Trimming pared 5 bases from V and 4 bases from J, leaving 15 bases between. CDR3 bases: TGTGCCAGCAGCGTTACGGACAGTGGTTATAATTCACCCCTCCACTTT. This codes for CASSVTDSGYNSPLHF.

This clone has just one count. V usage is TRBV5-6 and J usage is TRBJ2-1; TRBD1 aligns across 9 bases. The trim removed 2 bases at V and 0 bases at J, leaving 6 bases unmatched. Germline V gene lookup returns CDR1 SGHDT and CDR2 YYEEEE. The CDR3 loop spans 17 amino acids. The CDR3: CASSLPGTGSSYNEQFF. CDR3 DNA sequence: TGTGCCAGCAGCTTACCCGGGACAGGGAGCTCCTACAATGAGCAGTTCTTC.

The rearrangement uses TRBV30 and TRBJ1-1; no clear D gene. V lost 1 base, J lost 4 bases, and 16 bases lay in between. Germline CDR1 reads GTSNPN; CDR2 reads SVGIG (reference sequence). The CDR3 covers 15 residues. The CDR3 protein is CAWSALGAGSTEAFF. The CDR3 nucleotides are TGTGCCTGGAGTGCCCTCGGAGCCGGCAGCACTGAAGCTTTCTTT.

This rearrangement joins TRBV5-6 to TRBJ2-6; D ambiguous. Germline CDR1 is SGHDT and CDR2 is YYEEEE. The CDR3 has 17 residues. Trimming left V 2 bases short and J 1 base short, with 13 bases between. CDR3 sequence reads: CASSLSIGLSGANVLTF. DNA of the CDR3: TGTGCCAGCAGCTTATCCATCGGCCTGTCTGGGGCCAACGTCCTGACTTTC.

V is TRBV19 and J is TRBJ2-4; tentatively, D is TRBD2 (6 bases). Germline-derived CDR1 and CDR2 are LNHDA and SQIVND (reference sequence). Trimming stripped 1 base from V and 9 bases from J, with 16 bases between. This CDR3 is 15 amino acids long. The CDR3 region is CASSIGGVAEPIQYF. CDR3 sequence (DNA): TGTGCCAGTAGTATAGGTGGGGTAGCGGAGCCCATTCAGTACTTC.

This clone was seen only once. The V and J genes are TRBV18 and TRBJ1-5; D ambiguous. Germline V gives CDR1 KGHSH, CDR2 LQKENI. V was trimmed by 2 bases and J by 4 bases, leaving 12 bases between them. The length of the CDR3 is 15 residues. Written as DNA, the CDR3 is TGTGCCAGCTCACCAGGAGTCGGCAGGAATCAGCCCCAGCATTTT. Translation gives CASSPGVGRNQPQHF.

The rearrangement links TRBV30 to TRBJ1-4, with 8 bases identical to TRBD1. V was pared by 8 bases and J by 4 bases, with 3 bases of the junction left unmatched. Looked up from germline, CDR1 is GTSNPN and CDR2 is SVGIG (reference sequence). The CDR3 sequence is 12 residues long. The CDR3 reads CAMTGDNEKLFF. As DNA, the CDR3 is TGTGCCATGACAGGGGATAATGAAAAACTGTTTTTT. The whole variable domain, remainder taken from reference TRBV30 and TRBJ1-4, is SQTIHQWPATLVQPVGSPLSLECTVEGTSNPNLYWYRQAAGRGLQLLFYSVGIGQISSEVPQNLSASRPQDRQFILSSKKLLLSDSGFYLCAMTGDNEKLFFGSGTQLSVL.